Presented here are 25 T cell receptor beta chains from one specimen sequenced in a study of shared clonotypes between healthy human individuals. Measured with immunoSEQ multiplex PCR; TCRdb has only the in-frame clones, and not every one. Here the sample spans around 2,000,000 clones, roughly 91% being singletons. Naive CD8 populations comprised CD45RO-negative cells positively selected for CCR7, excluding terminally differentiated effector memory CD45RA+ cells. The sample comprised naive CD8+ T cells from PBMCs. The receptor set was obtained from a man aged 18-30 years in good health. Some clones in this sample may be carry-over from other donors' samples.

The chain combines TRBV5-4 with TRBJ2-7; 15 nucleotides match TRBD2. Germline V gene lookup returns CDR1 SGHNT and CDR2 YYREEE (reference sequence). V dropped 4 bases and J dropped 9; count of bases not matched to a gene: 14. This CDR3 has 17 residues. CDR3 residues: CASSLGTSGRSPGGQYF. The CDR3 DNA reads TGTGCCAGCAGCCTCGGGACTAGCGGGAGGTCCCCCGGGGGGCAGTACTTC.

The J gene is TRBJ2-2, the V gene TRBV14; no clear D gene. Germline V gives CDR1 SGHDN, CDR2 FVKESK. The length of the CDR3 is 17 residues. V was shortened by 1 base and J by 0 bases, with 12 bases between the two germline ends. The CDR3 spells CASSQAFSRANTGELFF. The DNA of the CDR3 is TGTGCCAGCAGCCAAGCATTTTCCCGGGCGAACACCGGGGAGCTGTTTTTT.

This clone was counted once. This chain uses TRBV7-9 with TRBJ2-1; D is undetermined. The CDR3 is 12 amino acids. Germline CDR1 reads SEHNR; CDR2 reads FQNEAQ (reference sequence). V lost 5 bases and J 10 bases, leaving 12 bases between the germline ends. In DNA form, the CDR3 reads TGTGCCAGCAGCCTGACTTCCTTGGAGCAGTTCTTC. Protein: CASSLTSLEQFF.

The CDR3 nucleotides are TGTGCCAGCAGCCGGGACCCCCGGGCCTACAATGAGCAGTTCTTC. It is translated as CASSRDPRAYNEQFF. The chain employs TRBV7-6 and TRBJ2-1; D could derive from TRBD1 or TRBD2 (5 bases each). CDR1 and CDR2 (germline): SGHVS, FNYEAQ. The CDR3 runs 15 residues. V shed 5 bases and J shed 2 bases, with 13 bases lying between them.

This chain uses TRBV5-6 with TRBJ2-7; 7 nucleotides agree with TRBD2. The CDR3 spans 16 residues. V lost 1 base and J lost 3; bases outside the gene matches: 10. In germline, CDR1 is SGHDT, CDR2 YYEEEE. CDR3 coding DNA: TGTGCCAGCAGCTTGCAGCGGGGCGTTGGGTTCTACGAGCAGTACTTC. It translates to CASSLQRGVGFYEQYF.

In its sample, this clone was seen once. The chain combines TRBV10-3 with TRBJ1-2; TRBD1 aligns across 7 bases. With 4 bases clipped from V and 5 bases from J, the junction kept 7 bases outside the gene matches. The CDR3 loop spans 14 amino acids. The germline CDR1 and CDR2 sequences are ENHRY and SYGVKD. CDR3 loop: CAISVEGAGYGYTF. The CDR3 coding sequence is TGTGCCATCAGTGTAGAGGGGGCGGGATATGGCTACACCTTC.

V gene TRBV4-3 combines with J gene TRBJ2-3; 8 positions agree with TRBD2. The CDR3 extends over 17 amino acids. Germline V gene lookup returns CDR1 LGHNA and CDR2 YSLEER. The V gene end was trimmed by 3 bases and the J gene end by 4 bases; junction bases not matched to a gene: 12. The DNA for the CDR3 is TGCGCCAGCAGCCACGTGAGCAGCGGGAGAGAGGCAGATACGCAGTATTTT. It is translated as CASSHVSSGREADTQYF.

This clone has just a few counts. The V and J genes are TRBV30 and TRBJ1-2; no clear D gene. The CDR3 runs 12 residues. Germline V gene lookup returns CDR1 GTSNPN and CDR2 SVGIG (reference sequence). V lost 2 bases, J lost 8 bases, and 12 bases lay in between. The CDR3 nucleotides read TGTGCCTGGAGTCATGAGGGAAGAGGCTACACCTTC. Amino acids: CAWSHEGRGYTF. The whole variable domain, remainder taken from reference TRBV30 and TRBJ1-2, is SQTIHQWPATLVQPVGSPLSLECTVEGTSNPNLYWYRQAAGRGLQLLFYSVGIGQISSEVPQNLSASRPQDRQFILSSKKLLLSDSGFYLCAWSHEGRGYTFGSGTRLTVV.

Notes on this clone: A junction boundary mismatches the germline segment, possibly from a read error. V is TRBV15 and J is TRBJ2-7; possible D gene TRBD2, 6 bases. Germline V gives CDR1 LNHNV, CDR2 YYDKDF (reference sequence). This CDR3 is built from 14 residues. CDR3 amino acids: CATGSGGTSYEQYF. CDR3 in DNA: TGTGCCACCGGCAGCGGCGGGACGAGCTACGAGCAGTACTTC.

The gene calls are TRBV28 and TRBJ2-4; 8 bases fit TRBD1. V was clipped by 6 bases and J by 8 bases; unmatched bases: 6. Germline CDR1 reads MDHEN; CDR2 reads SYDVKM. The CDR3 runs 13 residues. The DNA of the CDR3 is TGTGCCAGCAGCTCAGGACAGGGAGACATTCAGTACTTC. Amino acids: CASSSGQGDIQYF. Together with reference TRBV28 and TRBJ2-4, the CDR3 gives the full variable domain: DVKVTQSSRYLVKRTGEKVFLECVQDMDHENMFWYRQDPGLGLRLIYFSYDVKMKEKGDIPEGYSVSREKKERFSLILESASTNQTSMYLCASSSGQGDIQYFGAGTRLSVL.

The chain has TRBV29-1 and TRBJ2-7; D is ambiguous. The V gene lost 1 base and the J gene lost 5 bases, with 6 bases spanning the gap. Germline CDR1 reads SQVTM; CDR2 reads ANQGSEA. This CDR3 has 11 amino acids. The CDR3 nucleotides are TGCAGCGTTGAAGCCGCCCACGAGCAGTACTTC. Its translation: CSVEAAHEQYF.

As concerns this clone: The sample holds other DNA sequences that translate to the same CDR3. V usage is TRBV6-6 and J usage is TRBJ1-1; D may be TRBD1 (5 bases). V was clipped by 0 bases and J by 3 bases, with 8 bases between them. Germline loops: CDR1 MNHNY, CDR2 SVGAGI (reference sequence). This CDR3 region has 14 residues. The CDR3 DNA reads as TGTGCCAGCAGTTACTCGGAAGGGGACACTGAAGCTTTCTTT. Its translation is CASSYSEGDTEAFF.

This chain connects TRBV7-9 to TRBJ2-5, with 8 bases fitting TRBD1. V gave up 1 base and J gave up 4 bases; unmatched junction bases: 5. This CDR3 contains 15 residues. Germline V gives CDR1 SEHNR, CDR2 FQNEAQ (reference sequence). This CDR3 reads CASSLGRDRRETQYF. CDR3 sequence (DNA): TGTGCCAGCAGCTTAGGCCGGGACAGGCGAGAGACCCAGTACTTC.

The J gene is TRBJ1-1, the V gene TRBV5-6, with a tentative D call TRBD1 (5 bases). Germline V gene data show CDR1 as SGHDT and CDR2 as YYEEEE. Trimming took 2 bases from V and 1 from J, leaving 6 bases between them. This CDR3 region has 13 residues. CDR3 DNA sequence: TGTGCCAGCAGCTTTGGACAGAACACTGAAGCTTTCTTT. This gives the protein CASSFGQNTEAFF.

The J gene is TRBJ1-3, the V gene TRBV27; 9 bases line up with TRBD1. V lost 4 bases, J lost 1 base, and 11 bases stayed unmatched. The length of the CDR3 is 18 residues. Germline V lookup: CDR1 MNHEY, CDR2 SMNVEV (reference sequence). CDR3: CASSSLHSDRGSGNTIYF. The DNA for the CDR3 is TGTGCCAGCAGTTCCCTTCACAGCGACAGGGGGTCTGGAAACACCATATATTTT.

The genes are TRBV4-1 and TRBJ2-3, with 11 bases aligning to TRBD2. Per the germline V gene, CDR1 is MGHRA and CDR2 is YSYEKL. CDR3 length: 19 amino acids. The trim removed 4 bases at V and 4 bases at J, leaving 16 bases unmatched. CDR3: CASSPLPRQLAGDADTQYF. The CDR3 DNA sequence: TGCGCCAGCAGCCCTCTCCCCCGCCAACTAGCGGGAGACGCAGATACGCAGTATTTT.

This clone was observed a single time. Other DNA sequences in this specimen translate into the identical CDR3. The rearrangement joins TRBV28 to TRBJ2-7; the D is unclear. V lost 1 base and J lost 3, with 4 bases in between. Germline V lookup: CDR1 MDHEN, CDR2 SYDVKM. This CDR3 region has 12 residues. The CDR3 loop is CASSLSDYEQYF. CDR3 nucleotides: TGTGCCAGCAGTTTATCCGACTACGAGCAGTACTTC.

The chain carries TRBV10-1 and TRBJ2-3; 10 nucleotides align to TRBD2. V trimming: 0 bases; J trimming: 2 bases; junction bases outside the gene matches: 5. CDR3 length equals 17 residues. Germline V lookup: CDR1 WNHNN, CDR2 SYGVQD (reference sequence). The CDR3 nucleotides are TGCGCCAGCAGTGAGTCGATCACTAGCGGGACCACAGATACGCAGTATTTT. This gives the protein CASSESITSGTTDTQYF.

CDR3 DNA: TGTGCCAGCAGCTTGGACAGAGGGGGGACTGAAGCTTTCTTT. It specifies CASSLDRGGTEAFF. The chain combines TRBV5-4 with TRBJ1-1, with TRBD1 as a possible D gene (6 bases). The CDR3 sequence is 14 residues long. V was pared by 0 bases and J by 5 bases, with 11 bases between. Germline assignment: CDR1 SGHNT and CDR2 YYREEE (reference sequence).

The chain couples TRBV5-1 to TRBJ2-2; D unresolved. Germline-derived CDR1 and CDR2 are SGHRS and YFSETQ. Trimming removed 2 bases at V and 5 bases at J, with 16 bases between. This CDR3 is 16 amino acids long. The CDR3 DNA reads TGCGCCAGCAGCTTTTTCGTCGGGCCCGAAACCGGGGAGCTGTTTTTT. It is translated as CASSFFVGPETGELFF.

This chain joins TRBV6-5 and TRBJ2-7, with a tentative D call TRBD1 (5 bases). The germline CDR1 and CDR2 sequences are MNHEY and SVGAGI. The CDR3 runs to 14 residues. V was clipped by 2 bases and J by 3 bases, with 11 bases between them. As DNA, the CDR3 is TGTGCCAGCAGTTACGGGGCGGAGCGCTACGAGCAGTACTTC. Its translation: CASSYGAERYEQYF.

The chain links TRBV14 to TRBJ1-1; no reliable D call. The CDR3 is 12 residues long. Trimming took 3 bases from V and 5 from J, leaving 7 bases between them. Germline loops: CDR1 SGHDN, CDR2 FVKESK. CDR3 region: CASSHVGTEAFF. Here the CDR3 DNA reads TGTGCCAGCAGCCATGTGGGAACTGAAGCTTTCTTT.

This chain uses TRBV2 with TRBJ2-3; 11 nucleotides agree with TRBD2. Looked up from germline, CDR1 is SNHLY and CDR2 is FYNNEI. The CDR3 sequence is 16 residues long. With 4 bases clipped from V and 6 bases from J, the junction kept 9 bases outside the gene matches. In nucleotides, the CDR3 is TGTGCCAGCAGTGCGTGGATAGCGGGAGGGCTGGATACGCAGTATTTT. As protein: CASSAWIAGGLDTQYF.

CDR3 sequence: CASSQSPPGRNEQYF. In nucleotides, the CDR3 is TGCGCCAGCAGCCAATCCCCCCCTGGCAGAAACGAGCAGTACTTC. This sequence joins TRBV4-3 and TRBJ2-7; no clear D gene. CDR1 and CDR2 (germline): LGHNA, YSLEER. This CDR3 spans 15 amino acids. Trimming took 2 bases from V and 5 from J, leaving 16 bases between them.

The chain is built from TRBV7-9 and TRBJ2-3; D gene ambiguous. The V end was cut by 7 bases, the J end by 0 bases, with 8 bases between. Germline CDR1 is SEHNR and CDR2 is FQNEAQ (reference sequence). The CDR3 consists of 13 residues. The DNA for the CDR3 is TGTGCCAGCAAAGGATTTAGCACAGATACGCAGTATTTT. Protein sequence: CASKGFSTDTQYF.